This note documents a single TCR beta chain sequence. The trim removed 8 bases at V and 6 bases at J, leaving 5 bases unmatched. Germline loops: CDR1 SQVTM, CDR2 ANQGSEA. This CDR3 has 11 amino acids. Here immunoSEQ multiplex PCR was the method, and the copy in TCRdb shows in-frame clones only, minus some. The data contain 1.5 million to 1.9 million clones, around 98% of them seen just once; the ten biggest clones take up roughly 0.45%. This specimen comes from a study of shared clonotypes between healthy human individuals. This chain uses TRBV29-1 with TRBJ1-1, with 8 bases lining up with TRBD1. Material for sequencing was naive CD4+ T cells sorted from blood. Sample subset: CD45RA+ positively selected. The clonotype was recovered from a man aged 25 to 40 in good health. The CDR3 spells CSFSTGAEAFF. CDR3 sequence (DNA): TGCAGCTTTTCGACAGGGGCTGAAGCTTTCTTT. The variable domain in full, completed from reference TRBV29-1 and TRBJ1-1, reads SAVISQKPSRDICQRGTSLTIQCQVDSQVTMMFWYRQQPGQSLTLIATANQGSEATYESGFVIDKFPISRPNLTFSTLTVSNMSPEDSSIYLCSFSTGAEAFFGQGTRLTVV.